This T cell receptor beta chain was found in a study of CD8 T cells in Susac syndrome. Reverse transcription of about 0.5 to 1 ug RNA was carried out with random hexamers. TCRdb re-called the immunoSEQ multiplex PCR reads through MiXCR, storing one row per CDR3 protein. The data contain about 80,000 distinct CDR3 sequences, around 96% of them singletons. General study points: Susac CD8+ cells expanded clonally the most in TEMRA cells and in active patients.

Germline V gives CDR1 MDHEN, CDR2 SYDVKM. V was trimmed by 2 bases and J by 7 bases, leaving 5 bases between them. This CDR3 is built from 12 residues. As for this clonotype: Its specificity is unknown.

The source of this sequence is a human donor with Susac syndrome. The sample was CD8+ T cells from PBMCs. The chain recombines TRBV28 with TRBJ1-4, with D hard to call. In DNA, the CDR3 is TGTGCCAGCAGTTTAGAGTTTGAAAAACTGTTTTTT. Translated: CASSLEFEKLFF.